The entry below gives a single T cell receptor beta chain sequence along with its context. The data were obtained in a study of beta chain features in type 1 diabetes. What was sequenced were expressed TCRB transcripts, since all of the isolated RNA had been reverse transcribed. Here immunoSEQ multiplex PCR was the method, and the copy in TCRdb shows in-frame clones only, minus some. In the table there are 860,000 or so clones, under 20% of which are singletons. This sequence was found in a young woman in good health. Specimen: naive CD4+ T cells from blood.

CDR3 sequence (DNA): TGCAGCGCCTCGTCCCGGGACGGGAACACTGAAGCTTTCTTT. The encoded protein is CSASSRDGNTEAFF. The gene calls are TRBV29-1 and TRBJ1-1; possibly TRBD1 for D (5 bases). Germline CDR1 SQVTM, CDR2 ANQGSEA. Trimming took 7 bases from V and 1 from J, leaving 16 bases between them. This CDR3 comprises 14 residues.